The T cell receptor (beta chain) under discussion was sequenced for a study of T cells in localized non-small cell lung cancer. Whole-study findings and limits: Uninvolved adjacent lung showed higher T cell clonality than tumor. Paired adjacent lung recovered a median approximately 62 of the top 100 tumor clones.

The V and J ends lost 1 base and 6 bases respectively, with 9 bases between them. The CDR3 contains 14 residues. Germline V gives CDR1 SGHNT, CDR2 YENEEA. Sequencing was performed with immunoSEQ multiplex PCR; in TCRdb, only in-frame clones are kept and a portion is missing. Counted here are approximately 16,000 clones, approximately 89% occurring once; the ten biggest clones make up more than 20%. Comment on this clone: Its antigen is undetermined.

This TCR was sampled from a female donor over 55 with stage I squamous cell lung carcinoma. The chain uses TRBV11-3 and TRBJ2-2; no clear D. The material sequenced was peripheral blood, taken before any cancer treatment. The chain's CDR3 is CASSLAVVAGELFF. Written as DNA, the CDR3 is TGTGCCAGCAGCTTAGCCGTGGTGGCCGGGGAGCTGTTTTTT.